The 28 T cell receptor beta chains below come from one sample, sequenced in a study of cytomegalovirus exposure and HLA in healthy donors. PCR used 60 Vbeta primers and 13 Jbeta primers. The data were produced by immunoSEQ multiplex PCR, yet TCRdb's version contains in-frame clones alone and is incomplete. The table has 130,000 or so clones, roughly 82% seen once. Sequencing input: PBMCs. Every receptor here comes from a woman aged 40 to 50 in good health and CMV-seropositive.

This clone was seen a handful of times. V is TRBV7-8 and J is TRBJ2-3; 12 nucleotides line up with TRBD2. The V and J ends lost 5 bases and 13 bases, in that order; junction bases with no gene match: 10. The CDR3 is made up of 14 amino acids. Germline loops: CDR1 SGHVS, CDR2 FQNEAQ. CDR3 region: CASSPWTSGAPEYF. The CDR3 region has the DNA TGTGCCAGCAGCCCCTGGACTAGCGGGGCCCCTGAGTATTTT. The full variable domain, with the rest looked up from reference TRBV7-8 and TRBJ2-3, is GAGVSQSPRYKVAKRGQDVALRCDPISGHVSLFWYQQALGQGPEFLTYFQNEAQLDKSGLPSDRFFAERPEGSVSTLKIQRTQQEDSAVYLCASSPWTSGAPEYFGPGTRLTVL.

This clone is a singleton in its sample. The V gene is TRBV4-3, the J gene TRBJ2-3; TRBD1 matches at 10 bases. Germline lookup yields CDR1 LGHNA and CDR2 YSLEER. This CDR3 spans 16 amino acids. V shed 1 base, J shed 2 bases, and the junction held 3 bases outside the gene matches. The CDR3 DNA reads TGCGCCAGCAGCCAAGGGACAGGGGGACCCACAGATACGCAGTATTTT. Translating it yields CASSQGTGGPTDTQYF.

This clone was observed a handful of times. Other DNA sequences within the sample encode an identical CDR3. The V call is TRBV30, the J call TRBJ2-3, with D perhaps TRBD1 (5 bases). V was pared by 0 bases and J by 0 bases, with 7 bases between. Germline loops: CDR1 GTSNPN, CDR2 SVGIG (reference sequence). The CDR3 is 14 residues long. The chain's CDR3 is CAWSVSGSTDTQYF. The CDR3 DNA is TGTGCCTGGAGTGTATCAGGGAGCACAGATACGCAGTATTTT.

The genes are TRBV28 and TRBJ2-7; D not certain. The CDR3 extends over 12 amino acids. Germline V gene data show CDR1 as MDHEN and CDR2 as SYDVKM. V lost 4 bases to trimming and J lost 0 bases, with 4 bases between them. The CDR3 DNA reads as TGTGCCAGCAGTTACAGCTCCTACGAGCAGTACTTC. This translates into CASSYSSYEQYF.

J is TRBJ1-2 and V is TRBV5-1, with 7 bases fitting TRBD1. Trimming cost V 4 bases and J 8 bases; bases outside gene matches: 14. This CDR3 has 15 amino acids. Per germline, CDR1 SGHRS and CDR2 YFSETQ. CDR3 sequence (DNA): TGCGCCAGCAGCCCCATCTTACAGGGGAACAAGGGCTACACCTTC. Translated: CASSPILQGNKGYTF.

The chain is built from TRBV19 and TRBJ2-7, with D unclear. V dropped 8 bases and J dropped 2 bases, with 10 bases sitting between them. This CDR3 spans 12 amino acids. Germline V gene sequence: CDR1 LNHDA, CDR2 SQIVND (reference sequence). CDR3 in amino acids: CASQDITYEQYF. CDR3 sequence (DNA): TGTGCCAGTCAAGACATTACCTACGAGCAGTACTTC.

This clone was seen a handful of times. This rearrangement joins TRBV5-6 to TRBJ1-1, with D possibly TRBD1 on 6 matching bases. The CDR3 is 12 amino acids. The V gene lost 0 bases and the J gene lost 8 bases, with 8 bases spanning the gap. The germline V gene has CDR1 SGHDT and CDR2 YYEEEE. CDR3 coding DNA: TGTGCCAGCAGCTTGGCCACAGGGGAAGCTTTCTTT. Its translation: CASSLATGEAFF. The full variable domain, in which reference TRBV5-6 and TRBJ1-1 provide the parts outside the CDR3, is DAGVTQSPTHLIKTRGQQVTLRCSPKSGHDTVSWYQQALGQGPQFIFQYYEEEERQRGNFPDRFSGHQFPNYSSELNVNALLLGDSALYLCASSLATGEAFFGQGTRLTVV.

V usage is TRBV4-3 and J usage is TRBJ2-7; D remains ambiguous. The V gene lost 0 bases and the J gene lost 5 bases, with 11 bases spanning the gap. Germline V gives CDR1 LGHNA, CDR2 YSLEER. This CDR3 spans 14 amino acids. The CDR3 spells CASSQDPVRDEQYF. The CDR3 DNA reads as TGCGCCAGCAGCCAAGATCCGGTACGGGACGAGCAGTACTTC.

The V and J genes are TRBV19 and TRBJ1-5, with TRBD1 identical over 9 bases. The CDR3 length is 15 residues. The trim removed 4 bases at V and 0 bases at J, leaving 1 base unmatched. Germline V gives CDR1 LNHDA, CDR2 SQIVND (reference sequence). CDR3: CASSRQGDSNQPQHF. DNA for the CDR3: TGTGCCAGTAGTAGACAGGGGGATAGCAATCAGCCCCAGCATTTT.

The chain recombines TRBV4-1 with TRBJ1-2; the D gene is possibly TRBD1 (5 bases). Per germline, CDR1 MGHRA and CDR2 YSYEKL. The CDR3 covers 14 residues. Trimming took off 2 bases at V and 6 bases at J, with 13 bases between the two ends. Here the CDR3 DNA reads TGCGCCAGCAGCCAACAACTCCTGACAGATGGCTACACCTTC. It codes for CASSQQLLTDGYTF.

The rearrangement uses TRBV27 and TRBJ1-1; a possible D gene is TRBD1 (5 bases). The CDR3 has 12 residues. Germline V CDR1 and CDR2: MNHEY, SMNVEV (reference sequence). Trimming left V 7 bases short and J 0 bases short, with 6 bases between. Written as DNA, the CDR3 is TGTGCCAGCAAAGGGGTGAACACTGAAGCTTTCTTT. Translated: CASKGVNTEAFF.

This chain's CDR3 is CASRPGVLPEAKNIQYF. CDR3 sequence (DNA): TGTGCCAGCAGGCCAGGGGTGCTGCCCGAAGCCAAAAACATTCAGTACTTC. The chain combines TRBV2 with TRBJ2-4, with D maybe TRBD1 (6 bases). CDR1 and CDR2 (germline): SNHLY, FYNNEI. Trimming cost V 6 bases and J 0 bases, with 18 bases left between them. The CDR3 runs to 17 residues.

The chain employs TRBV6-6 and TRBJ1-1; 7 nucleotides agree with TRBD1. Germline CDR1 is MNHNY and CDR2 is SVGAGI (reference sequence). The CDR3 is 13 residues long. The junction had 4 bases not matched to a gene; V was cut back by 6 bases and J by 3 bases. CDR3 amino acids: CASRTDRDTEAFF. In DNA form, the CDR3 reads TGTGCCAGCAGAACCGACAGGGACACTGAAGCTTTCTTT.

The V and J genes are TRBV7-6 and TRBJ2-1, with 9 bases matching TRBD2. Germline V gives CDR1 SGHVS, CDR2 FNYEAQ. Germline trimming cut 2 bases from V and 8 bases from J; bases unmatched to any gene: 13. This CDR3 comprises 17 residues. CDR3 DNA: TGTGCCAGCAGCTTAAATGTTTTTCGCGGGAGGGGTGATGAGCAGTTCTTC. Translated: CASSLNVFRGRGDEQFF. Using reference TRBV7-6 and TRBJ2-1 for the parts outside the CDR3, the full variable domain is GAGVSQSPRYKVTKRGQDVALRCDPISGHVSLYWYRQALGQGPEFLTYFNYEAQQDKSGLPNDRFSAERPEGSISTLTIQRTEQRDSAMYRCASSLNVFRGRGDEQFFGPGTRLTVL.

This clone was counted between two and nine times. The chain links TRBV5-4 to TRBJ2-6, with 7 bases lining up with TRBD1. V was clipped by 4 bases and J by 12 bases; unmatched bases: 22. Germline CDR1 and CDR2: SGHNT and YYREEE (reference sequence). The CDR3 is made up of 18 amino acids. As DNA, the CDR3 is TGTGCCAGCAGCCTCGTAAAGCTACAGGGGATAAGGTTAAGCGTCCTGACTTTC. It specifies CASSLVKLQGIRLSVLTF.

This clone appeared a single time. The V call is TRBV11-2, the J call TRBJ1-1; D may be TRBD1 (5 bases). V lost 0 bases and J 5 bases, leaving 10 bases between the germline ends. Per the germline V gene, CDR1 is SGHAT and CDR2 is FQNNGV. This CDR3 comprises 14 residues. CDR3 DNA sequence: TGTGCCAGCAGCTTAGAAGGCAGGGTTACTGAAGCTTTCTTT. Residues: CASSLEGRVTEAFF.

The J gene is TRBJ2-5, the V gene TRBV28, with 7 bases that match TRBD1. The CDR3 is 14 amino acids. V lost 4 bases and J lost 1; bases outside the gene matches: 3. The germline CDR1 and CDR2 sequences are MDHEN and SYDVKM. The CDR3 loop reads CASSSGQSQETQYF. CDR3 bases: TGTGCCAGCAGTTCGGGACAGTCCCAAGAGACCCAGTACTTC. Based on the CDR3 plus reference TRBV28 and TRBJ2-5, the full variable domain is DVKVTQSSRYLVKRTGEKVFLECVQDMDHENMFWYRQDPGLGLRLIYFSYDVKMKEKGDIPEGYSVSREKKERFSLILESASTNQTSMYLCASSSGQSQETQYFGPGTRLLVL.

The CDR3, as DNA: TGTGCTAGTGTCCTAGGACAGGGGATTATCGATGAGCAGTTCTTC. It yields the protein CASVLGQGIIDEQFF. The chain is built from TRBV12-5 and TRBJ2-1; 9 positions agree with TRBD1. Trimming took 7 bases from V and 8 from J; bases not matched to a gene: 12. The CDR3 spans 15 residues. Germline-derived CDR1 and CDR2 are LGHNT and FRNRAP.

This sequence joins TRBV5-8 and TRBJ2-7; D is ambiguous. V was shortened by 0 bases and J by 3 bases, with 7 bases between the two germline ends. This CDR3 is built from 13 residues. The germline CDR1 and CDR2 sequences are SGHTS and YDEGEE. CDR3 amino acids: CASSLGTNYEQYF. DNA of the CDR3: TGTGCCAGCAGCTTGGGAACAAACTACGAGCAGTACTTC.

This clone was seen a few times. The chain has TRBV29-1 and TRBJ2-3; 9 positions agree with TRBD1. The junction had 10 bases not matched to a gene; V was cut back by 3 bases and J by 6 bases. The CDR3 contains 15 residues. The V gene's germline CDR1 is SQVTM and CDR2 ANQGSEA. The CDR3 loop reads CSVDLRDRDLDTQYF. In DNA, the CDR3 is TGCAGCGTTGACCTCCGGGACAGGGATTTGGATACGCAGTATTTT.

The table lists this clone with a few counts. For the CDR3, the DNA is TGTGCCAGCAGCTGGCGAGGGCCCTACGAGCAGTACTTC. Its translation is CASSWRGPYEQYF. V usage is TRBV13 and J usage is TRBJ2-7, with D possibly matching TRBD2 (5 bases). Germline CDR1 and CDR2: PRHDT and FYEKMQ (reference sequence). This CDR3 region has 13 residues. Deletions cut 4 bases from V and 2 bases from J, with 9 bases between.

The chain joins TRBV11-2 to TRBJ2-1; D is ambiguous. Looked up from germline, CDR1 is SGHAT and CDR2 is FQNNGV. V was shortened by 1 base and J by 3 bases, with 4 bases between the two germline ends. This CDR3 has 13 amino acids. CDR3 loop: CASSLAVYNEQFF. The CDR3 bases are TGTGCCAGCAGCTTAGCAGTCTACAATGAGCAGTTCTTC.

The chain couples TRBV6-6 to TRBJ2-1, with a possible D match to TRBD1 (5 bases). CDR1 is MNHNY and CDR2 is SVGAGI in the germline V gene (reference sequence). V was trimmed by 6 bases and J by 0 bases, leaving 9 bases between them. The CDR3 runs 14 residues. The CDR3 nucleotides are TGTGCCAGCAGAGGGGATATCTCCTACAATGAGCAGTTCTTC. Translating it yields CASRGDISYNEQFF.

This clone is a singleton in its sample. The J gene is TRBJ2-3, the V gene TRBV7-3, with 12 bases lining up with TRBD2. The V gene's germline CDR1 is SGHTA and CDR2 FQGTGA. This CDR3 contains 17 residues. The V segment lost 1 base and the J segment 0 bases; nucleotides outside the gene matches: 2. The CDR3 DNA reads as TGTGCCAGCAGCTTAAGACTAGCGGGGGCGAGCACAGATACGCAGTATTTT. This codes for CASSLRLAGASTDTQYF. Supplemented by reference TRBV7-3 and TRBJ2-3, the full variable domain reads GAGVSQTPSNKVTEKGKYVELRCDPISGHTALYWYRQSLGQGPEFLIYFQGTGAADDSGLPNDRFFAVRPEGSVSTLKIQRTERGDSAVYLCASSLRLAGASTDTQYFGPGTRLTVL.

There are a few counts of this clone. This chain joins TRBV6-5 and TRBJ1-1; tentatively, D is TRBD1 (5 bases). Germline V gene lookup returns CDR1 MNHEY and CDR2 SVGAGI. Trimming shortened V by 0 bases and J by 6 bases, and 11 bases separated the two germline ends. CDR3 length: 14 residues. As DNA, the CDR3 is TGTGCCAGCAGTTACTCAGGTCCGGGGGCTGAAGCTTTCTTT. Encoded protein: CASSYSGPGAEAFF.

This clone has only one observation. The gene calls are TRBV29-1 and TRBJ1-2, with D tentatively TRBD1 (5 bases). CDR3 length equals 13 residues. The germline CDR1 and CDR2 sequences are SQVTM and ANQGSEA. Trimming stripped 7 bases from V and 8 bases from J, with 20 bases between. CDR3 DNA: TGCAGCGGATGGACAAGGGAAAAGGGCGGCTACACCTTC. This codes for CSGWTREKGGYTF.

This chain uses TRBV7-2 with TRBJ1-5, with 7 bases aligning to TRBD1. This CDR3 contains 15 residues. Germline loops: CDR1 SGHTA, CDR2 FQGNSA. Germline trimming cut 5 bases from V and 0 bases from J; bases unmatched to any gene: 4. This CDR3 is CASSPGQLSNQPQHF. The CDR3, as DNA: TGTGCCAGCAGCCCGGGACAGCTTAGCAATCAGCCCCAGCATTTT.

In DNA, the CDR3 is TGTGCCAGTAGTATAGGGCGGAGAACTGAAGCTTTCTTT. It yields the protein CASSIGRRTEAFF. The chain is built from TRBV19 and TRBJ1-1, with D uncertain. Germline-derived CDR1 and CDR2 are LNHDA and SQIVND (reference sequence). Trimming removed 1 base at V and 5 bases at J, with 8 bases between. CDR3 length: 13 amino acids.